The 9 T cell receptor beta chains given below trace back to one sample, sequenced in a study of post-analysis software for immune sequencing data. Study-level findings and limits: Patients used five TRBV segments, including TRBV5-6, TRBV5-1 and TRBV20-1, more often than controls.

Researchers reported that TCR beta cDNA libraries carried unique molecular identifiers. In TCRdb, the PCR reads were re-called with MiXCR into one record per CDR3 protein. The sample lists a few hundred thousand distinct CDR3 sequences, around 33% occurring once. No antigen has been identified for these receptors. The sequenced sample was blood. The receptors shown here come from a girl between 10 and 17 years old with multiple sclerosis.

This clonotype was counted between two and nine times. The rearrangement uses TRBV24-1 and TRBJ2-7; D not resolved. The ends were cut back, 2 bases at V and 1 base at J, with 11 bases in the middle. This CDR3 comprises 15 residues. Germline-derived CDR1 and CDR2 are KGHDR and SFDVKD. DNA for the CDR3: TGTGCCACCAGTGATTCCCGGGTGGGATCCTACGAGCAGTACTTC. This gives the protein CATSDSRVGSYEQYF.

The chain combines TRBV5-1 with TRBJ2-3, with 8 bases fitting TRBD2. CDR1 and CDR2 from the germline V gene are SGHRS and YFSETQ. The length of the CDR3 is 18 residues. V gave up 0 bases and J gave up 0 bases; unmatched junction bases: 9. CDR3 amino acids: CASSLAPGGGTSTDTQYF. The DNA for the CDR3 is TGCGCCAGCAGCTTGGCCCCTGGCGGGGGGACTAGCACAGATACGCAGTATTTT.

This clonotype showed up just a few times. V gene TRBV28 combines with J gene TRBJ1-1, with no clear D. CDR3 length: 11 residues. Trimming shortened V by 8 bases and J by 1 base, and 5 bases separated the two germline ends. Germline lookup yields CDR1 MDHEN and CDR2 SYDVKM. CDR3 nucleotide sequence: TGTGCCAGCCTAAGGAACACTGAAGCTTTCTTT. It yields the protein CASLRNTEAFF.

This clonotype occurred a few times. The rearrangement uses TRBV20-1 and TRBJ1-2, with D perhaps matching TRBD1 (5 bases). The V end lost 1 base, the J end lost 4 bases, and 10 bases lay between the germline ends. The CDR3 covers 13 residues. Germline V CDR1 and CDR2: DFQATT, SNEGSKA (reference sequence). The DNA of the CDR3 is TGCAGTGCTAGAGGCGGGACTTTCTATGGCTACACCTTC. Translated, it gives CSARGGTFYGYTF.

Written as DNA, the CDR3 is TGTGCCAGCAGTTTATCGCCAACCGGGGAAAAACTGTTTTTT. Protein sequence: CASSLSPTGEKLFF. The genes are TRBV6-6 and TRBJ1-4; no clear D. The CDR3 is 14 residues long. Trimming took 4 bases from V and 8 from J, leaving 14 bases between them. The V gene's germline CDR1 is MNHNY and CDR2 SVGAGI (reference sequence).

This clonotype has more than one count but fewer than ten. The CDR3: CASSLGGLAGFTGELFF. The CDR3 bases are TGTGCCAGCAGCTTGGGGGGTCTAGCGGGCTTCACCGGGGAGCTGTTTTTT. The rearrangement uses TRBV7-2 and TRBJ2-2, with TRBD2 identical over 8 bases. The V and J ends lost 3 bases and 4 bases, in that order; junction bases with no gene match: 10. Germline CDR1 reads SGHTA; CDR2 reads FQGNSA. This CDR3 comprises 17 residues.

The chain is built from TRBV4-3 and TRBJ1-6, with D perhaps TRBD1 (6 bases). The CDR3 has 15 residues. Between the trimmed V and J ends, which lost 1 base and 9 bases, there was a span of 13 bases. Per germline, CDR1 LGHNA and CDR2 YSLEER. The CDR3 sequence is CASSQGRQEFSPLHF. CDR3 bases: TGCGCCAGCAGCCAAGGAAGACAGGAGTTTTCACCCCTCCACTTT.

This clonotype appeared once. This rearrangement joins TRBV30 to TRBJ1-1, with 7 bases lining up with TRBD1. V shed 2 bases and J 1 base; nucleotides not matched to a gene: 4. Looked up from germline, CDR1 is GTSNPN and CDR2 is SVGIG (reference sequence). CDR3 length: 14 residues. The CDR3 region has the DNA TGTGCCTGGAGTACCGACAGGGCGAACACTGAAGCTTTCTTT. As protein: CAWSTDRANTEAFF.

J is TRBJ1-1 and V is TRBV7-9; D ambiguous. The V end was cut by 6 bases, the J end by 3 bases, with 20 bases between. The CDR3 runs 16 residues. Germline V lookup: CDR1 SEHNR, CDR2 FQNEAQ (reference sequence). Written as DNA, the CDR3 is TGTGCCAGCAGATTTGGGGAACTGGGAGGCGACACTGAAGCTTTCTTT. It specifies CASRFGELGGDTEAFF.